A selection of T cell receptor beta chains follows, all from one sample in a study of T cells in Graves' hyperthyroidism and ophthalmopathy. TCRdb reprocessed the multiplex PCR reads via MiXCR and lists one record per CDR3 protein. The data show 30,000 to 35,000 distinct CDR3 sequences, with roughly half seen just once and roughly 25% held by the top ten. Sequencing used blood. These receptors all come from a woman aged 40 to 50 with Graves' ophthalmopathy. CDR3s include the opening cysteine and the closing phenylalanine or tryptophan. The order of the fields is J gene, clone size, V gene, D gene, CDR3 DNA, CDR3 protein. A D gene is named only where the DNA matches it firmly. Some rows have no size entry. The others give once, few or many, or a class for an expanded clone.

J: TRBJ1-2
size: few
V: TRBV24-1
D: TRBD1
DNA: TGTGCCACCAGTGACCCGGGACAGGGTCACTATGGCTACACCTTC
CDR3: CATSDPGQGHYGYTF

J: TRBJ2-7
size: many
V: TRBV5-6
D: .
DNA: TGTGCCAGCAGCCCACTCAGGGAAGGGGTAAGGTCCTACGAGCAGTACTTC
CDR3: CASSPLREGVRSYEQYF

J: TRBJ1-5
size: .
V: TRBV20-1
D: .
DNA: TGCAGTGCTAGTCGGGGGGCGCGAGGGCGTCAGCCCCAGCATTTT
CDR3: CSASRGARGRQPQHF

J: TRBJ1-1
size: .
V: TRBV9
D: .
DNA: TGTGCCAGCAGCGTAGAGGTAGCGAACACTGAAGCTTTCTTT
CDR3: CASSVEVANTEAFF

J: TRBJ2-2
size: .
V: TRBV9
D: .
DNA: TGTGCCAGCAGCGTAGTGGGTATTACCGGGGAGCTGTTTTTT
CDR3: CASSVVGITGELFF

J: TRBJ2-7
size: .
V: TRBV5-1
D: .
DNA: TGCGCCAGCAAAGCCGAGCCAAGGGTCGAGCAGTACTTC
CDR3: CASKAEPRVEQYF

J: TRBJ2-1
size: few
V: TRBV24-1
D: .
DNA: TGTGCCACCAGTGACCCTAACAGGGTAAATGAGCAGTTCTTC
CDR3: CATSDPNRVNEQFF

J: TRBJ1-6
size: many
V: TRBV4-1
D: .
DNA: TGCGCCAGCAGCCCACACTTTCGTCGAATCTCCTATAATTCACCCCTCCACTTT
CDR3: CASSPHFRRISYNSPLHF

J: TRBJ1-5
size: once
V: TRBV27
D: .
DNA: TGTGCCAGCATGGCCCAGCATTTT
CDR3: CASMAQHF

J: TRBJ2-2
size: .
V: TRBV10-2
D: .
DNA: .
CDR3: CASSDSGSGYEQFFGELFF

J: TRBJ2-7
size: .
V: TRBV20-1
D: .
DNA: TGCAGTGACGCCAGACGGGAGCCTTTC
CDR3: CSDARREPF

J: TRBJ2-7
size: many
V: TRBV20-1
D: TRBD2
DNA: TGCAGTGCTAGAGATTTAGAGCGGGATACGCCCTACGAGCAGTACTTC
CDR3: CSARDLERDTPYEQYF

J: TRBJ2-5
size: .
V: TRBV11-2
D: TRBD2
DNA: TGTGCCAGCAGCTTAGATGGACTAGCGGGGCAAGAGACCCAGTACTTC
CDR3: CASSLDGLAGQETQYF

J: TRBJ1-4
size: .
V: TRBV5-1
D: TRBD1
DNA: TGCGCCAGCAGTTACGACAGGGGGGTTTCCAATGAAAAACTGTTTTTT
CDR3: CASSYDRGVSNEKLFF

J: TRBJ2-7
size: .
V: TRBV6-1
D: TRBD1
DNA: TGTGCCAGCAGTAGAGGACAGGGTCAAGAGCAGTACTTC
CDR3: CASSRGQGQEQYF

J: TRBJ2-2
size: medium-sized
V: TRBV5-1
D: .
DNA: TGCGCCAGCAGCCCCAGAATGGCCGGGGAGCTGTTTTTT
CDR3: CASSPRMAGELFF

J: TRBJ1-1
size: .
V: TRBV19
D: .
DNA: TGTGCCAGTAGTACAGGGTGGAGAGCTTTCTTT
CDR3: CASSTGWRAFF

J: TRBJ2-7
size: many
V: TRBV20-1
D: TRBD2
DNA: TGCAGTGCTACTCCGGGGGGGCTCGACGAGCAGTACTTC
CDR3: CSATPGGLDEQYF

J: TRBJ1-2
size: .
V: TRBV7-9
D: .
DNA: TGTGCCAGCAGCCAAGTTACCGGGAGTGGCTACGCCTTC
CDR3: CASSQVTGSGYAF

J: TRBJ2-1
size: many
V: TRBV7-2
D: .
DNA: TGTGCCAGCAGCCTCTACGGATACAATGAGCAGTTCTTC
CDR3: CASSLYGYNEQFF

J: TRBJ1-2
size: once
V: TRBV24-1
D: .
DNA: TGTGCCACCAGTGATCCTGCAGATACGGGGGACGATGGCTACACCTTC
CDR3: CATSDPADTGDDGYTF

J: TRBJ2-1
size: .
V: TRBV10-2
D: .
DNA: TGCGCCAGCAGTGTCGTAGCGGATGTCAATGAGCAGTTCTTC
CDR3: CASSVVADVNEQFF

J: TRBJ2-1
size: .
V: TRBV24-1
D: TRBD2
DNA: TGTGCCACCAGTGTTTCCGGGGGCGGACTAGCGGGAGCTTTGGATACGCAGTTCTTC
CDR3: CATSVSGGGLAGALDTQFF

J: TRBJ2-3
size: medium-sized
V: TRBV2
D: TRBD2
DNA: TGTGCCAGCCTTGGGTGGGCGGGAGCTAGCACAGATACGCAGTATTTT
CDR3: CASLGWAGASTDTQYF

J: TRBJ1-5
size: .
V: TRBV7-9
D: .
DNA: TGTGCTAGCAGTCTAGTAGGGCACAATCAGCCCCAGCATTTT
CDR3: CASSLVGHNQPQHF

J: TRBJ1-2
size: .
V: TRBV2
D: .
DNA: TGTGCCAGCAGTCTCCTAGCGGGAGTTTCCGAGACCCAGTACTTCTATGGCTACACCTTC
CDR3: CASSLLAGVSETQYFYGYTF

J: TRBJ2-1
size: .
V: TRBV6-6
D: .
DNA: TGTGCCAGCAGTCGCTCGTACAAGGAGCAGTTCTTC
CDR3: CASSRSYKEQFF

J: TRBJ1-1
size: many
V: TRBV5-6
D: .
DNA: TGTGCCAGCAGCTTTGGGGCAGTCGGGAGAGAAGCTTTCTTT
CDR3: CASSFGAVGREAFF

J: TRBJ1-5
size: few
V: TRBV3-1
D: TRBD1
DNA: TGTGCCAGCAGCCAACTTACAGGGGTTGGTCAGCCCCAGCATTTT
CDR3: CASSQLTGVGQPQHF

J: TRBJ1-3
size: .
V: TRBV4-3
D: .
DNA: TGCGCCAGCAGCCAAAGGTACCAGGGGCAGGTCTCTGGAAACACCATATATTTT
CDR3: CASSQRYQGQVSGNTIYF

J: TRBJ2-3
size: many
V: TRBV19
D: .
DNA: TGTGCCAGTAGTATAGGCGTCGGATACACAGATACGCAGTATTTT
CDR3: CASSIGVGYTDTQYF

J: TRBJ2-1
size: many
V: TRBV4-1
D: TRBD2
DNA: TGCGCCAGCAGCCCAGGGACTAGCGGGGGGTGGGAGCAGTTCTTC
CDR3: CASSPGTSGGWEQFF

J: TRBJ1-1
size: .
V: TRBV10-2
D: .
DNA: TGCGCCAGCATACCACAGGGATACACTGAAGCTTTCTTT
CDR3: CASIPQGYTEAFF

J: TRBJ2-1
size: .
V: TRBV6-4
D: TRBD2
DNA: TGTGCCAGCAGTACGATAACTAGCGGGAGCTACAATGAGCAGTTCTTC
CDR3: CASSTITSGSYNEQFF

J: TRBJ2-3
size: many
V: TRBV27
D: TRBD1
DNA: TGTGCCAGCAGTATGACAGGGGGGACAGATACGCAGTATTTT
CDR3: CASSMTGGTDTQYF

J: TRBJ2-5
size: .
V: TRBV5-6
D: TRBD1
DNA: TGTGCCAGCAGCTTGGTACAGGGGGAGACCCAGTACTTC
CDR3: CASSLVQGETQYF

J: TRBJ2-3
size: medium-sized
V: TRBV20-1
D: .
DNA: TGCAGTGCTAGAGACCACAGTACAGATACGCAGTATTTT
CDR3: CSARDHSTDTQYF

J: TRBJ2-1
size: .
V: TRBV29-1
D: .
DNA: TGCAGCGTTGAATGGTATAGTGAGCGGTTCTTC
CDR3: CSVEWYSERFF

J: TRBJ1-1
size: .
V: TRBV11-2
D: .
DNA: TGTGCCAGCAGCTTCGCGGGACTAGCGGGTAACAATGAAGCTTTCTTT
CDR3: CASSFAGLAGNNEAFF

J: TRBJ2-5
size: .
V: TRBV6-5
D: TRBD2
DNA: TGTGCCAGCAGTTGGACTAGCGGGAGAGAGACCCAGTACTTC
CDR3: CASSWTSGRETQYF

J: TRBJ2-7
size: .
V: TRBV7-3
D: TRBD2
DNA: TGTGCCAGCAGCCACTCCTTACCGGGACTAGCGGGGGGGCGCGAGCAGTACTTC
CDR3: CASSHSLPGLAGGREQYF

J: TRBJ2-1
size: once
V: TRBV19
D: .
DNA: TGTGCCAGTAGTATAGAAAGCGGATCCTCCTACAATGAGCAGTTCTTC
CDR3: CASSIESGSSYNEQFF

J: TRBJ2-2
size: medium-sized
V: TRBV10-3
D: .
DNA: TGTGCCATCAGTGAGTCTACAGGTTCCGGGGAGCTGTTTTTT
CDR3: CAISESTGSGELFF